The 22 T cell receptor beta chains in this list originate from one sample, sequenced in a study of cytomegalovirus exposure and HLA in healthy donors. Libraries were prepared by immunoSEQ multiplex PCR; TCRdb keeps only in-frame clonotypes and omits some of them. The profile shows tens of thousands of clones, 85% to 95% of them singletons. Specimen: PBMCs. The receptor set was obtained from a woman between 18 and 29 years old in good health and CMV-seronegative.

The chain carries TRBV28 and TRBJ2-1; 7 nucleotides match TRBD2. Germline CDR1 is MDHEN and CDR2 is SYDVKM. Germline trimming cut 4 bases from V and 2 bases from J; bases unmatched to any gene: 11. The CDR3 loop spans 17 amino acids. In nucleotides, the CDR3 is TGTGCCAGCAGTTCCTCGGCGGCTAGCGGAACCTACAATGAGCAGTTCTTC. This encodes CASSSSAASGTYNEQFF.

The chain joins TRBV30 to TRBJ2-7; D might be TRBD2 (6 bases). Germline lookup yields CDR1 GTSNPN and CDR2 SVGIG (reference sequence). V gave up 2 bases and J gave up 0 bases, with 17 bases separating them. The CDR3 totals 16 residues. The CDR3 loop reads CAWSPLWRDNSYEQYF. The DNA for the CDR3 is TGTGCCTGGAGTCCTTTGTGGCGGGATAACTCCTACGAGCAGTACTTC.

The chain is built from TRBV5-1 and TRBJ2-7, with 8 bases aligning to TRBD1. This CDR3 is 16 amino acids long. Germline CDR1 and CDR2: SGHRS and YFSETQ. The junction had 11 bases not matched to a gene; V was cut back by 4 bases and J by 2 bases. CDR3 residues: CASSPRTGIKTYEQYF. In DNA form, the CDR3 reads TGCGCCAGCAGCCCGAGGACAGGGATTAAAACCTACGAGCAGTACTTC. The whole variable domain, filled in from reference TRBV5-1 and TRBJ2-7, reads KAGVTQTPRYLIKTRGQQVTLSCSPISGHRSVSWYQQTPGQGLQFLFEYFSETQRNKGNFPGRFSGRQFSNSRSEMNVSTLELGDSALYLCASSPRTGIKTYEQYFGPGTRLTVT.

The V call is TRBV9, the J call TRBJ1-3, with a weak D call TRBD1 (5 bases). The CDR3 is made up of 14 amino acids. Germline loops: CDR1 SGDLS, CDR2 YYNGEE. Trimming cost V 4 bases and J 0 bases, with 8 bases left between them. In DNA, the CDR3 is TGTGCCAGCAGCTCAGGGTCCTCTGGAAACACCATATATTTT. Residues: CASSSGSSGNTIYF.

The chain couples TRBV6-1 to TRBJ1-1; 10 nucleotides align to TRBD1. Trimming at V came to 5 bases and at J to 1 base, leaving 4 bases not matched to a gene. The CDR3 extends over 15 amino acids. CDR1 and CDR2 (germline): MNHNS, SASEGT. The CDR3 spells CASSLDRGGNTEAFF. CDR3 nucleotide sequence: TGTGCCAGCAGTTTGGACAGGGGGGGGAACACTGAAGCTTTCTTT.

The chain uses TRBV4-1 and TRBJ2-3; 11 bases map to TRBD2. The CDR3 spans 16 residues. The J segment lost 3 bases and the V segment lost 4 bases, leaving 6 bases of the junction unmatched. Germline V gene sequence: CDR1 MGHRA, CDR2 YSYEKL. CDR3 in DNA: TGCGCCAGCAGCCCCCACATAGCGGGAGGGACAGATACGCAGTATTTT. It specifies CASSPHIAGGTDTQYF.

This rearrangement joins TRBV11-2 to TRBJ1-6; perhaps TRBD1 as D (5 bases). V dropped 1 base and J dropped 8 bases, with 9 bases sitting between them. Germline CDR1 is SGHAT and CDR2 is FQNNGV. The CDR3 extends over 14 amino acids. CDR3 sequence reads: CASSLVRRDSPLHF. The CDR3 nucleotides read TGTGCCAGCAGCTTAGTGCGCAGGGATTCACCCCTCCACTTT.

The chain links TRBV19 to TRBJ1-5; the match to TRBD1 covers 8 bases. Germline V gene lookup returns CDR1 LNHDA and CDR2 SQIVND (reference sequence). After removal of 6 bases from V and 5 bases from J, the junction contained 12 bases not matched to a gene. The CDR3 is made up of 16 amino acids. The DNA of the CDR3 is TGTGCCAGTAGCCGGACAGGGAGGAGGAGGGATCAGCCCCAGCATTTT. This codes for CASSRTGRRRDQPQHF.

This sequence joins TRBV11-2 and TRBJ1-6; TRBD1 matches at 7 bases. The trim removed 4 bases at V and 2 bases at J, leaving 14 bases unmatched. The CDR3 runs to 19 residues. From germline, CDR1 is SGHAT and CDR2 FQNNGV. The chain's CDR3 is CASSSLTGTDSAYNSPLHF. CDR3 sequence (DNA): TGTGCCAGCAGCTCTCTAACCGGGACAGATAGTGCCTATAATTCACCCCTCCACTTT.

The chain carries TRBV28 and TRBJ2-7, with 13 bases identical to TRBD2. There are 16 residues in the CDR3. CDR1 and CDR2 (germline): MDHEN, SYDVKM. V trimming: 4 bases; J trimming: 5 bases; junction bases outside the gene matches: 8. The CDR3 here is CASSSPWTSGSHEQYF. Written as DNA, the CDR3 is TGTGCCAGCAGTTCCCCTTGGACTAGCGGGAGCCACGAGCAGTACTTC.

The chain carries TRBV29-1 and TRBJ2-1; TRBD2 might be the D (5 bases). This CDR3 is 16 amino acids long. V gave up 4 bases and J gave up 9 bases, with 25 bases separating them. Germline V CDR1 and CDR2: SQVTM, ANQGSEA. The CDR3 bases are TGCAGCGTTGTAGTCTTCATTGGCCTTGCCGGAGGTGAGCAGTTCTTC. Its translation: CSVVVFIGLAGGEQFF.

The chain joins TRBV5-4 to TRBJ2-3; D may be TRBD2 (5 bases). Trimming took off 2 bases at V and 6 bases at J, with 13 bases between the two ends. This CDR3 contains 14 residues. Germline-derived CDR1 and CDR2 are SGHNT and YYREEE (reference sequence). The CDR3 protein is CASSFHHSGDTQYF. The CDR3 DNA follows: TGTGCCAGCAGCTTCCATCATTCGGGGGATACGCAGTATTTT.

In this sample, this clone turned up once. V gene TRBV5-4 combines with J gene TRBJ1-2; D gene unclear. This CDR3 is 12 amino acids long. From germline, CDR1 is SGHNT and CDR2 YYREEE (reference sequence). The V and J ends lost 0 bases and 6 bases respectively, with 6 bases between them. CDR3 DNA: TGTGCCAGCAGCTTGGACCAGAATGGCTACACCTTC. It is translated as CASSLDQNGYTF.

This clone turned up a few times. The chain couples TRBV2 to TRBJ1-6; D may be TRBD1 (5 bases). V was clipped by 8 bases and J by 3 bases, with 8 bases between them. Germline V gives CDR1 SNHLY, CDR2 FYNNEI. The CDR3 is 13 residues long. CDR3 amino acids: CASGGGYNSPLHF. The DNA of the CDR3 is TGTGCCAGCGGGGGGGGCTATAATTCACCCCTCCACTTT.

J is TRBJ2-4 and V is TRBV5-8, with D perhaps TRBD2 (7 bases). Germline CDR1 is SGHTS and CDR2 is YDEGEE. This CDR3 has 15 residues. Trimming left V 4 bases short and J 3 bases short, with 14 bases between. CDR3 loop: CASSGGAVVKNIQYF. The CDR3 DNA follows: TGTGCCAGCAGCGGGGGGGCGGTGGTCAAAAACATTCAGTACTTC.

A note on this clone: The germline gene is not matched at one end of the junction; a read error may be the cause. The rearrangement joins TRBV6-5 to TRBJ2-7, with D possibly TRBD1 on 5 matching bases. The length of the CDR3 is 14 residues. Germline-derived CDR1 and CDR2 are MNHEY and SVGAGI. The CDR3 spells CASTYFDRSYEQYF. In nucleotides, the CDR3 is TGTGCCAGCACTTACTTTGACAGATCCTACGAGCAGTACTTC.

The chain links TRBV6-1 to TRBJ2-2; TRBD1 matches 8 bases. The germline gives CDR1 MNHNS, CDR2 SASEGT. The CDR3 runs 15 residues. Trimming cost V 8 bases and J 2 bases; bases outside gene matches: 7. CDR3 DNA: TGTGCCAGCCCAATCGGACAGGGTAACACCGGGGAGCTGTTTTTT. Its protein is CASPIGQGNTGELFF.

The chain joins TRBV7-2 to TRBJ2-7; 10 bases match TRBD1. The CDR3 contains 16 residues. V shed 1 base and J 6 bases; nucleotides not matched to a gene: 9. Germline loops: CDR1 SGHTA, CDR2 FQGNSA. In DNA form, the CDR3 reads TGTGCCAGCAGCTTAGGCTTAGACAGGGGGCTCGGCGAGCAGTACTTC. It codes for CASSLGLDRGLGEQYF.

The chain couples TRBV2 to TRBJ1-1; D is perhaps TRBD1 (6 bases). Germline-derived CDR1 and CDR2 are SNHLY and FYNNEI. V lost 7 bases and J 0 bases, leaving 12 bases between the germline ends. This CDR3 has 14 residues. CDR3 DNA sequence: TGTGCCAGCACCACAGGGCTTCTGAACACTGAAGCTTTCTTT. It yields the protein CASTTGLLNTEAFF.

The V and J genes are TRBV2 and TRBJ2-5, with 7 bases identical to TRBD2. Trimming took 7 bases from V and 5 from J; bases not matched to a gene: 13. The CDR3 length is 15 residues. Germline-derived CDR1 and CDR2 are SNHLY and FYNNEI. CDR3 nucleotide sequence: TGTGCCAGCATGGGTGTGGGAGGGCCAATCGAGACCCAGTACTTC. Translated, it gives CASMGVGGPIETQYF. The full variable domain, with the rest looked up from reference TRBV2 and TRBJ2-5, is EPEVTQTPSHQVTQMGQEVILRCVPISNHLYFYWYRQILGQKVEFLVSFYNNEISEKSEIFDDQFSVERPDGSNFTLKIRSTKLEDSAMYFCASMGVGGPIETQYFGPGTRLLVL.

CDR3 bases: TGTGCCAGCAGCTGGGGACAAGGAGGCACAGATACGCAGTATTTT. Translation gives CASSWGQGGTDTQYF. This sequence joins TRBV7-9 and TRBJ2-3, with D possibly being TRBD1 (6 bases). The germline gives CDR1 SEHNR, CDR2 FQNEAQ (reference sequence). This CDR3 contains 15 residues. The V end was cut by 4 bases, the J end by 1 base, with 12 bases between.

Only one count was recorded for this clone. The chain recombines TRBV27 with TRBJ1-2, with TRBD1 matching over 7 bases. Germline CDR1 and CDR2: MNHEY and SMNVEV (reference sequence). CDR3 size: 16 residues. Trimming removed 6 bases from V and 8 bases from J; junction bases left unmatched: 18. CDR3 DNA: TGTGCCAGCAGCCACCAAGGGGGCAGGACCCCCGAAGGCTACACCTTC. It translates to CASSHQGGRTPEGYTF.